This TCR beta chain was captured by sequencing in a study of blood T cell repertoires in COVID-19. Overall study context: Samples of COVID-19 (acute and convalescent) were obtained from the United States, Italy and Spain. Sources were T cells, B-cell-depleted T cells, or PBMCs; the material itself was cDNA or gDNA.

Seattle participants joined during active infection and were tracked over time. The CDR3 runs 14 residues. CDR1 MNHEY and CDR2 SMNVEV come from the germline V gene (reference sequence). J lost 0 bases, V lost 4 bases, and 2 bases had no gene match. Authors' data handling: Nucleated cell counts were estimated from reference gene primer amplification. Profiling relied on immunoSEQ multiplex PCR, and the TCRdb table lists in-frame clones only, not all of them. That table supplies the V and J calls and clone size; D and trimming were determined from the DNA. Here the sample spans roughly 180,000 clones, around four fifths being singletons.

Specimen: peripheral blood. The clonotype was recovered from a middle-aged woman with COVID-19, enrolled during active disease. The chain links TRBV27 to TRBJ1-1, with TRBD1 matching 7 bases. The CDR3 DNA reads TGTGCCAGCAGTTCAGGACAGGTGAACACTGAAGCTTTCTTT. Its translation is CASSSGQVNTEAFF.